The present T cell receptor beta chain was sequenced within a study of blood T cell repertoires in COVID-19. The age range of participants was 18 to 89 years, with residence in about two dozen US areas. Clinical history reported by participants formed the basis on which cohorts were assigned. What the recovered Cohort 3 donors had was two negative PCRs, clearance, or symptom resolution. The CDR3 has 15 amino acids. The V end was cut by 5 bases, the J end by 0 bases, with 11 bases between. In germline, CDR1 is MDHEN, CDR2 SYDVKM. Original processing methods: Counts of nucleated cells, estimated from reference gene primer amplification, were obtained. Here immunoSEQ multiplex PCR was the method, and the copy in TCRdb shows in-frame clones only, minus some. Clone size and V and J calls were adopted from that table, with D and trimming inferred from the DNA. Of about 310,000 clones listed, 80% to 90% are singletons.

The origin of this receptor is a woman aged 18 to 35 who had recovered from COVID-19. The sample consisted of PBMCs or T cells enriched from blood (not recorded which). The chain has TRBV28 and TRBJ1-5; a possible D gene is TRBD1 (6 bases). The CDR3 is CASSRDIYSNQPQHF. As DNA, the CDR3 is TGTGCCAGCAGTCGGGACATCTATAGCAATCAGCCCCAGCATTTT.